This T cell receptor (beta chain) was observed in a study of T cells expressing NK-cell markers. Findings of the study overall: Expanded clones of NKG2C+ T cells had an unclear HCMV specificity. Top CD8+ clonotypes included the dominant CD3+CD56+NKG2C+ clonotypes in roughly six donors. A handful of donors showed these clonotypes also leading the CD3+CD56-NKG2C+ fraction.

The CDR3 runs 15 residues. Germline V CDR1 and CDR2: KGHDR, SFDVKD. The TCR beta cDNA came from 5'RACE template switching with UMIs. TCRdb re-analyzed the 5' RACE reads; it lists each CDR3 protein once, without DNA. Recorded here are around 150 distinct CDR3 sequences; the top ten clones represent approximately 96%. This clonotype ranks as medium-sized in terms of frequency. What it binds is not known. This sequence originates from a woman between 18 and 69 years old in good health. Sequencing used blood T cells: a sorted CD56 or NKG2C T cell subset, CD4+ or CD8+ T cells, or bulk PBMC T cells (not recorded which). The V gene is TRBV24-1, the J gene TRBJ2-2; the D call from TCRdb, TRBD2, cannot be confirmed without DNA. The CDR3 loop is CATGREGPNTGELFF.